These T cell receptor beta chains were read from a single sample in a study of blood T cell repertoires in COVID-19. Only in-frame clones appear in the TCRdb table, and some are missing; sequencing was by immunoSEQ multiplex PCR. The data hold over 200,000 clones, with around 85% observed a single time. Sequencing input: PBMCs or T cells enriched from blood (not recorded which). These receptors were collected from a woman aged 45 to 65 in a cohort exposed to, infected with or recovered from COVID-19 (not recorded which). The CDR3 runs from the conserved cysteine through the conserved F or W. The D gene is left open where the match is weak. For some rows the clone size is stated as once, few or many, or as a class when expanded; others skip it.

.,TRBJ2-7,TRBV2,.,CASSDSSYEQYF,TGTGCCAGCAGCGATAGCTCCTACGAGCAGTACTTC
.,TRBJ1-2,TRBV6-5,once,CASRPGQLSYGYTF,TGTGCCAGCAGACCGGGACAACTGAGCTATGGCTACACCTTC
.,TRBJ2-6,TRBV30,.,CAWSVSGANVLTF,TGTGCCTGGAGTGTCTCCGGGGCCAACGTCCTGACTTTC
.,TRBJ2-7,TRBV18,.,CASSRLRSSYEQYF,TGTGCCAGCTCACGGTTGAGAAGCTCCTACGAGCAGTACTTC
TRBD1,TRBJ1-2,TRBV29-1,.,CSVEGTRTGSGYTF,TGCAGCGTTGAGGGTACTAGGACAGGGTCTGGCTACACCTTC
TRBD1,TRBJ1-1,TRBV28,.,CASSFFEGQGAGTEAFF,TGTGCCAGCAGTTTTTTCGAGGGACAGGGGGCTGGCACTGAAGCTTTCTTT
.,TRBJ1-1,TRBV4-3,few,CASSQERLGGLDTEAFF,TGCGCCAGCAGCCAAGAGCGACTGGGCGGGTTGGACACTGAAGCTTTCTTT
.,TRBJ1-2,TRBV11-2,.,CASSPRGGSGYTF,TGTGCCAGCAGCCCCCGGGGGGGTTCTGGCTACACCTTC
TRBD2,TRBJ2-5,TRBV3-1/TRBV3-2,.,CASSPGLARETQYF,TGTGCCAGCAGCCCTGGACTAGCGCGAGAGACCCAGTACTTC
TRBD1,TRBJ1-1,TRBV3-1/TRBV3-2,.,CASSPEQGGNTEAFF,TGTGCCAGCAGCCCAGAACAGGGGGGAAACACTGAAGCTTTCTTT
.,TRBJ1-3,TRBV29-1,few,CSVGSPIGESIYF,TGCAGCGTTGGATCCCCTATCGGGGAGTCCATATATTTT
.,TRBJ1-1,TRBV6-2/TRBV6-3,.,CASSYPENTEAFF,TGTGCCAGCAGTTACCCAGAGAACACTGAAGCTTTCTTT
.,TRBJ1-1,TRBV12-3/TRBV12-4,.,CASSPGRRTEAFF,TGTGCCAGCAGTCCAGGGCGTAGGACTGAAGCTTTCTTT
.,TRBJ1-2,TRBV19,.,CASSIRQGLVGYTF,TGTGCCAGTAGTATCAGGCAGGGGCTAGTTGGCTACACCTTC
TRBD1,TRBJ2-5,TRBV5-4,.,CASSLVGQGQETQYF,TGTGCCAGCAGCTTGGTTGGACAGGGCCAAGAGACCCAGTACTTC
.,TRBJ2-7,TRBV12-3/TRBV12-4,many,CASSSRGLDEQYF,TGTGCCAGCAGTTCGAGGGGGTTGGACGAGCAGTACTTC
TRBD1,TRBJ2-7,TRBV5-4,.,CASSLVYGQGNEQYF,TGTGCCAGCAGCTTGGTTTACGGACAGGGGAACGAGCAGTACTTC
.,TRBJ2-7,TRBV7-6,.,CASSLVEGPRGEQYF,TGTGCCAGCAGCTTAGTCGAGGGTCCGAGGGGGGAGCAGTACTTC
.,TRBJ2-3,TRBV24-1,.,CATRGVADTQYF,TGTGCCACCAGAGGGGTGGCAGATACGCAGTATTTT
TRBD2,TRBJ2-7,TRBV4-3,.,CASSQDGGGTYEQYF,TGCGCCAGCAGCCAAGATGGGGGGGGAACCTACGAGCAGTACTTC
TRBD2,TRBJ2-5,TRBV5-4,.,CASSLDPGGAVETQYF,TGTGCCAGCAGCTTGGACCCCGGGGGGGCCGTCGAGACCCAGTACTTC
TRBD1,TRBJ1-4,TRBV7-9,.,CASSLAAGQGNEKLFF,TGTGCCAGCAGCTTAGCGGCGGGACAGGGTAATGAAAAACTGTTTTTT
.,TRBJ1-1,TRBV27,.,CASSFVRATEAFF,TGTGCCAGCAGTTTCGTCAGGGCTACTGAAGCTTTCTTT
.,TRBJ2-3,TRBV19,.,CASSMAGSTDTQYF,TGTGCCAGTAGTATGGCGGGGAGCACAGATACGCAGTATTTT
TRBD1,TRBJ2-5,TRBV2,.,CASSKQGTAQETQYF,TGTGCCAGCAGTAAACAGGGGACAGCACAAGAGACCCAGTACTTC
.,TRBJ1-4,TRBV5-1,.,CASSLLDSSNEKLFF,TGCGCCAGCAGCTTGTTGGACAGTTCTAATGAAAAACTGTTTTTT
.,TRBJ2-2,TRBV9,once,CASSVAIADYTGELFF,TGTGCCAGCAGCGTAGCAATTGCGGACTACACCGGGGAGCTGTTTTTT